The 23 T cell receptor beta chains listed next were all sequenced from one sample in a study of blood T cell repertoires in COVID-19. TCRdb keeps only in-frame clones here, not all; method: immunoSEQ multiplex PCR. The sample yields 150,000 to 200,000 clones, roughly 80% seen once. Sample: peripheral blood. These receptors all come from a woman in her 40s with COVID-19, enrolled during active disease.

V usage is TRBV4-1 and J usage is TRBJ2-3, with 7 bases identical to TRBD2. Germline CDR1 MGHRA, CDR2 YSYEKL. V dropped 4 bases and J dropped 3; count of bases not matched to a gene: 7. This CDR3 contains 15 residues. In nucleotides, the CDR3 is TGCGCCAGCAGCCCTACTAGCGAATCGACAGATACGCAGTATTTT. Translating it yields CASSPTSESTDTQYF.

This clone was seen more than once but under ten times. The chain has TRBV5-4 and TRBJ2-2; TRBD2 matches 7 bases. This CDR3 contains 16 residues. Germline loops: CDR1 SGHNT, CDR2 YYREEE (reference sequence). Trimming removed 4 bases from V and 5 bases from J; junction bases left unmatched: 11. DNA for the CDR3: TGTGCCAGCAGCCCATCCCGGACTAGAGCTACCGGGGAGCTGTTTTTT. It encodes CASSPSRTRATGELFF.

V gene TRBV6-5 combines with J gene TRBJ2-3; 9 positions agree with TRBD2. J gave up 2 bases and V 6 bases, and 6 bases lay outside the gene matches. Germline-derived CDR1 and CDR2 are MNHEY and SVGAGI. This CDR3 has 15 amino acids. Here the CDR3 DNA reads TGTGCCAGCAGGATTCTAGCGGGACACACAGATACGCAGTATTTT. This gives the protein CASRILAGHTDTQYF.

The chain recombines TRBV19 with TRBJ2-7; tentatively, D is TRBD1 (6 bases). Germline lookup yields CDR1 LNHDA and CDR2 SQIVND (reference sequence). The CDR3 loop spans 13 amino acids. V lost 7 bases to trimming and J lost 2 bases, with 12 bases between them. The CDR3 region has the DNA TGTGCCAGTAAGGTTGGGGGCGCCTACGAGCAGTACTTC. It translates to CASKVGGAYEQYF.

V is TRBV10-3 and J is TRBJ1-1; D ambiguous. The CDR3 contains 12 residues. V lost 9 bases and J 1 base, leaving 9 bases between the germline ends. Per germline, CDR1 ENHRY and CDR2 SYGVKD. The CDR3 is CAMGQGNTEAFF. CDR3 DNA sequence: TGTGCCATGGGCCAAGGGAACACTGAAGCTTTCTTT.

The rearrangement uses TRBV27 and TRBJ2-3; weak D call: TRBD2 (6 bases). Trimming left V 10 bases short and J 0 bases short, with 14 bases between. CDR3 size: 14 residues. CDR1 is MNHEY, CDR2 SMNVEV, per germline (reference sequence). In DNA form, the CDR3 reads TGTGCCACCCGGGTAGCGGCTAGCACAGATACGCAGTATTTT. Amino acids: CATRVAASTDTQYF.

This sequence joins TRBV5-6 and TRBJ1-2; D not resolved. The germline CDR1 and CDR2 sequences are SGHDT and YYEEEE. V lost 0 bases to trimming and J lost 3 bases, with 9 bases between them. The CDR3 has 14 amino acids. CDR3 in amino acids: CASSLGRNHYGYTF. The DNA of the CDR3 is TGTGCCAGCAGCTTGGGGAGAAACCACTATGGCTACACCTTC.

V is TRBV7-8 and J is TRBJ1-2; D is unclear. Trimming took off 5 bases at V and 8 bases at J, with 15 bases between the two ends. CDR1 SGHVS and CDR2 FQNEAQ come from the germline V gene. This CDR3 contains 13 residues. The CDR3 loop is CASSPFSAGGYTF. The DNA of the CDR3 is TGTGCCAGCAGCCCCTTTTCGGCAGGCGGCTACACCTTC.

This clone was detected only once. This rearrangement joins TRBV5-4 to TRBJ2-1, with 9 bases identical to TRBD2. The CDR3 runs 16 residues. V shed 4 bases, J shed 9 bases, and the junction held 14 bases outside the gene matches. Germline loops: CDR1 SGHNT, CDR2 YYREEE (reference sequence). The CDR3 sequence: CASSRDYWAGGAEQFF. The CDR3, as DNA: TGTGCCAGCAGCCGGGATTATTGGGCGGGAGGGGCTGAGCAGTTCTTC.

The V gene is TRBV27, the J gene TRBJ2-1; TRBD1 agrees at 9 bases. Germline V gene data show CDR1 as MNHEY and CDR2 as SMNVEV (reference sequence). The CDR3 length is 14 residues. V shed 5 bases and J 5 bases; nucleotides not matched to a gene: 4. The DNA for the CDR3 is TGTGCCAGCAGTAGGACAGGGGCCGACAATGAGCAGTTCTTC. Translated, it gives CASSRTGADNEQFF.

The V and J genes are TRBV27 and TRBJ2-2, with 12 bases aligning to TRBD1. The CDR3 runs 17 residues. Trimming removed 8 bases from V and 7 bases from J; junction bases left unmatched: 14. In germline, CDR1 is MNHEY, CDR2 SMNVEV (reference sequence). CDR3 in DNA: TGTGCCAGCCACGGCGATGGGGACAGGGGGCTTTTCGGGGAGCTGTTTTTT. Protein product: CASHGDGDRGLFGELFF.

As concerns this clone: The junction shows a germline mismatch at one end, possibly a read error. The V and J genes are TRBV19 and TRBJ2-5; 8 nucleotides agree with TRBD2. Germline-derived CDR1 and CDR2 are LNHDA and SQIVND (reference sequence). The CDR3 extends over 16 amino acids. The CDR3 coding sequence is TGTGCCAGTAGCGAATTACGGGGGGGGAACCAAGAAACCCAGTACTTC. Translated: CASSELRGGNQETQYF.

This clone was seen only once. The chain recombines TRBV25-1 with TRBJ1-1; tentatively, D is TRBD1 (5 bases). The CDR3 is 15 amino acids. Looked up from germline, CDR1 is MGHDK and CDR2 is SYGVNS. V lost 1 base to trimming and J lost 1 base, with 10 bases between them. The CDR3 DNA is TGTGCCAGCAGTGAATCGGGGGACGGGAACACTGAAGCTTTCTTT. Translation: CASSESGDGNTEAFF.

The genes are TRBV28 and TRBJ2-1; D may be TRBD1 (6 bases). V dropped 11 bases and J dropped 8 bases, with 22 bases sitting between them. CDR3 length: 14 residues. Per germline, CDR1 MDHEN and CDR2 SYDVKM. CDR3 amino acids: CADLTLQGVDEQFF. Here the CDR3 DNA reads TGTGCCGACCTAACCTTACAGGGTGTTGATGAGCAGTTCTTC.

This clone was recorded a few times. The chain is built from TRBV19 and TRBJ1-1; 9 bases align to TRBD1. The CDR3 has 15 residues. CDR1 is LNHDA and CDR2 is SQIVND in the germline V gene (reference sequence). V lost 4 bases and J lost 5; bases outside the gene matches: 8. CDR3 in DNA: TGTGCCAGTAGTACGTTACAGGGGGCATGGACTGAAGCTTTCTTT. Translating it yields CASSTLQGAWTEAFF.

The J gene is TRBJ2-5, the V gene TRBV9; 12 bases line up with TRBD1. CDR3 size: 16 residues. Looked up from germline, CDR1 is SGDLS and CDR2 is YYNGEE. The ends lost 5 bases at V and 1 base at J; junction bases unmatched: 6. CDR3 sequence reads: CASSGTGGGIQETQYF. In DNA, the CDR3 is TGTGCCAGCAGTGGGACAGGGGGCGGGATCCAAGAGACCCAGTACTTC.

This clone occurred once. The chain employs TRBV2 and TRBJ1-3, with 10 bases aligning to TRBD1. The junction had 9 bases not matched to a gene; V was cut back by 4 bases and J by 0 bases. The CDR3 length is 18 residues. Germline CDR1 reads SNHLY; CDR2 reads FYNNEI. The DNA for the CDR3 is TGTGCCAGCAGTGGCCGGGACAGGGGACGGAGCTCTGGAAACACCATATATTTT. This gives the protein CASSGRDRGRSSGNTIYF.

V is TRBV5-1 and J is TRBJ1-1, with D unclear. Trimming cost V 4 bases and J 0 bases, with 7 bases left between them. The CDR3 totals 13 residues. CDR1 SGHRS and CDR2 YFSETQ come from the germline V gene. CDR3 protein: CASSLFMNTEAFF. CDR3 sequence (DNA): TGCGCCAGCAGCCTCTTTATGAACACTGAAGCTTTCTTT.

This chain uses TRBV19 with TRBJ1-5; D ambiguous. CDR1 is LNHDA and CDR2 is SQIVND in the germline V gene (reference sequence). The CDR3 is made up of 16 amino acids. Trimming removed 3 bases from V and 1 base from J, with 13 bases in between. The CDR3 is CASSMRERRSNQPQHF. CDR3 DNA sequence: TGTGCCAGTAGTATGAGGGAAAGGAGAAGCAATCAGCCCCAGCATTTT.

The chain combines TRBV28 with TRBJ1-5; D possibly corresponds to TRBD1 (5 bases). Germline V lookup: CDR1 MDHEN, CDR2 SYDVKM. CDR3 size: 16 residues. Deletions cut 8 bases from V and 11 bases from J, with 28 bases between. The CDR3 reads CASSVPSGGISSAQHF. The CDR3 region has the DNA TGTGCCAGCTCCGTCCCCTCGGGGGGAATCAGTTCGGCCCAGCATTTT.

The chain links TRBV4-1 to TRBJ2-1; D might be TRBD2 (6 bases). Per germline, CDR1 MGHRA and CDR2 YSYEKL. V dropped 4 bases and J dropped 0 bases, with 13 bases sitting between them. The CDR3 contains 16 residues. The CDR3 coding sequence is TGCGCCAGCAGCCGGATCGGGCGGGGCTCCTACAATGAGCAGTTCTTC. As protein: CASSRIGRGSYNEQFF.

The chain carries TRBV12-1 and TRBJ2-7; whether TRBD2, the table's D call, matches the DNA was not checked. TRBV12-1 is a pseudogene locus. The CDR3 runs to 15 residues. The CDR3: CASSSGLAGGVEQYF. The CDR3 nucleotides are TGTGCCAGCAGCAGCGGACTAGCGGGAGGCGTAGAGCAGTACTTC.

The V gene is TRBV18, the J gene TRBJ2-6, with unresolved D. The germline V and J ends were trimmed by 3 bases and 0 bases, with 6 bases remaining between them. Germline V gives CDR1 KGHSH, CDR2 LQKENI. CDR3 length: 15 amino acids. DNA for the CDR3: TGTGCCAGCTCACCTATTATCTCTGGGGCCAACGTCCTGACTTTC. Its protein product is CASSPIISGANVLTF.